The rows below give T cell receptor beta chains drawn from one sample of a study of early T cells in non-severe SARS-CoV-2 infection. TCRdb re-called the 5' RACE reads with MiXCR, one entry per CDR3 protein. The sample yields roughly 80,000 distinct CDR3 sequences, approximately 10% seen once. The specimen was whole blood, collected at baseline. The receptors originated from an adult who was a healthcare worker with PCR-confirmed SARS-CoV-2 infection or an uninfected control (not recorded which). The CDR3 runs from the conserved cysteine through the conserved F or W. A D gene is named only where the DNA matches it firmly. Rows may omit the clone size; those that give it use once, few, many or a size class.

TRBV4-2	few	TRBJ1-1	.	TGTGCCAGCAGCCAGACGGACCCGAACACTGAAGCTTTCTTT	CASSQTDPNTEAFF
TRBV12-3/TRBV12-4	few	TRBJ2-7	TRBD1	TGTGCCAGCAGTTCCAGGACAGGGAAGGGCTACGAGCAGTACTTC	CASSSRTGKGYEQYF
TRBV12-2	few	TRBJ1-2	.	TGTGCAAGTCTCCAAACAGGGGAAAACGACTATGGCTACACCTTC	CASLQTGENDYGYTF
TRBV6-2/TRBV6-3	few	TRBJ1-2	TRBD1	TGTGCCAGCAGTTACGACAGGGGCTATGGCTACACCTTC	CASSYDRGYGYTF
TRBV10-1	many	TRBJ1-2	TRBD1	TGCGCCAGCAGCGCCGGGACAGCGTCTAGCTACACCTTC	CASSAGTASSYTF
TRBV5-1	.	TRBJ1-2	.	TGCGCCAGCAGCTTGACGGCATACACGAGGGGCTACACCTTC	CASSLTAYTRGYTF
TRBV9	.	TRBJ2-5	TRBD2	TGTGCCAGCAGCGTAGACGGGACTAGCGGCCAAGAGACCCAGTACTTC	CASSVDGTSGQETQYF
TRBV29-1	.	TRBJ1-6	.	TGCAGCGTTGGTCAGGGGTTTAATTCACCCCTCCACTTT	CSVGQGFNSPLHF
TRBV7-2	many	TRBJ2-5	.	TGTGCCAGCAGCTACCCCGTGGGAGACTGGCAAGAGACCCAGTACTTC	CASSYPVGDWQETQYF
TRBV28	.	TRBJ2-2	TRBD1	TGTGCCAGCACCATCGGACAGGTGACAACCGGGGAGCTGTTTTTT	CASTIGQVTTGELFF
TRBV7-6	.	TRBJ2-1	TRBD2	TGTGCCAGCAGCGCTGGGGGGGGTGAGCAGTTCTTC	CASSAGGGEQFF
TRBV2	.	TRBJ2-7	.	TGTGCCAGCGGGGTTGTCGGGCCATACGAGCAGTACTTC	CASGVVGPYEQYF
TRBV28	many	TRBJ1-4	TRBD1	TGTGCCAGCACTGCAGACAGGGGCACCCGAACTAATGAAAAACTGTTTTTT	CASTADRGTRTNEKLFF
TRBV5-5	few	TRBJ1-1	.	TGTGCCAGCAGGAAACCCAAGGGGATGAACACTGAAGCTTTCTTT	CASRKPKGMNTEAFF
TRBV28	many	TRBJ2-3	TRBD2	TGTGCCAGCAGGAAGCGGGGGGGGCATGATACGCAGTATTTT	CASRKRGGHDTQYF
TRBV28	few	TRBJ2-5	.	TGTGCCAGCAGTACCGAAAGGGTTTCCACGGAGACCCAGTACTTC	CASSTERVSTETQYF
TRBV6-2/TRBV6-3	.	TRBJ2-5	TRBD1	TGTGCCAGCAGTCAAGACAGGGTTCAAGAGACCCAGTACTTC	CASSQDRVQETQYF
TRBV14	few	TRBJ2-2	TRBD1	TGTGCCAGCAGCCATCGACAGGGAGTGAGAACCGGGGAGCTGTTTTTT	CASSHRQGVRTGELFF
TRBV6-6	.	TRBJ1-1	.	TGTGCCAGCAGTTATGGGGGGCGCGACACTGAAGCTTTCTTT	CASSYGGRDTEAFF
TRBV14	many	TRBJ1-1	.	TGTGCCAGCAGCCCTTGGGGCGTGAGCGCTTTCTTT	CASSPWGVSAFF
TRBV6-5	few	TRBJ2-5	.	TGTGCCAGCAGTTACTCGGGAGTGGCAGTATCCGAGACCCAGTACTTC	CASSYSGVAVSETQYF
TRBV5-1	.	TRBJ1-4	.	TGCGCCAGCAGGGACTCAACAGGGAAACTGTTTTTT	CASRDSTGKLFF
TRBV9	few	TRBJ1-1	.	TGTGCCAGCAGCGTAAGGTCAGCCCCGGGGGACACTGAAGCTTTCTTT	CASSVRSAPGDTEAFF
TRBV30	few	TRBJ1-1	.	TGTGCCTGGAGTCCGGCCCCGGGGGTGAGGCCTGAAGCTTTCTTT	CAWSPAPGVRPEAFF
TRBV29-1	few	TRBJ1-1	TRBD1	TGCAGCACCAGGACAGGGTCAGGCGTCACTGAAGCTTTCTTT	CSTRTGSGVTEAFF
TRBV5-5	few	TRBJ1-5	TRBD1	TGTGCCAGCAGCTTGGGTCTGGGACAGAATCAGCCCCAGCATTTT	CASSLGLGQNQPQHF
TRBV10-3	many	TRBJ1-4	.	TGTGCCATGCAGGGGATGACTAATGAAAAACTGTTTTTT	CAMQGMTNEKLFF
TRBV4-3	many	TRBJ1-1	.	TGCGCCAGCAGCCAAGATCTAATCGGGGAGGCAGAAACGGGGAACACTGAAGCTTTCTTT	CASSQDLIGEAETGNTEAFF
TRBV12-3/TRBV12-4	.	TRBJ1-2	.	TGTGCCAGCATTGACCCTCTTGGGACCTATGGCTACACCTTC	CASIDPLGTYGYTF
TRBV19	.	TRBJ1-2	.	TGTGCCAGCCGACGAGGGGAGACCTATGGCTACACCTTC	CASRRGETYGYTF
TRBV5-1	.	TRBJ2-7	TRBD1	TGCGCCAGCAGCTTGGTACGCCCCGGGACAGCCTCTTACGAGCAGTACTTC	CASSLVRPGTASYEQYF
TRBV7-9	many	TRBJ2-6	.	TGTGCCAGTACCCTGGGGTCTGGGGCCAACGTCCTGACTTTC	CASTLGSGANVLTF
TRBV9	many	TRBJ1-6	.	TGTGCCAGCAGCGTAGGGGAGGGGGATTCACCCCTCCACTTT	CASSVGEGDSPLHF
TRBV7-2	few	TRBJ2-3	TRBD2	TGTGCCAGCAGCTTGCTATCAGCGGGGGGGCAAGGAGATACGCAGTATTTT	CASSLLSAGGQGDTQYF
TRBV7-6	few	TRBJ1-6	.	TGTGCCAGCAGCTTAGACAGGCCATCACCCCTCCACTTT	CASSLDRPSPLHF
TRBV4-1	many	TRBJ1-5	.	TGCGCCAGCAGCCAATTCACATCTGGGTCCAATCAGCCCCAGCATTTT	CASSQFTSGSNQPQHF
TRBV5-5	few	TRBJ1-2	.	TGTGCCAGCAGCTTGTTCGGCGTTCTCTATGGCTACACCTTC	CASSLFGVLYGYTF
TRBV4-3	many	TRBJ2-7	TRBD2	TGCGCCAGCAGCCAAGGAGGGTCTAGCGGGGGTACCTACGAGCAGTACTTC	CASSQGGSSGGTYEQYF
TRBV5-1	.	TRBJ2-1	TRBD2	TGCGCCAGCAGCACCGGGACTAGCTCCAATGAGCAGTTCTTC	CASSTGTSSNEQFF
TRBV29-1	.	TRBJ2-2	.	TGCAGCGCCCGGGGTGGAGGTCGAGAGCTGTTTTTT	CSARGGGRELFF
TRBV5-1	few	TRBJ2-3	.	.	CASSFWRGEADTQYF
TRBV20-1	few	TRBJ1-1	.	TGCAGTGCTAGGGAACCAGGATCGTCCACTGAAGCTTTCTTT	CSAREPGSSTEAFF
TRBV7-8	.	TRBJ1-1	TRBD1	TGTGCCAGCACCTTAGGAAGACTAGGGGGCTACACTGAAGCTTTCTTT	CASTLGRLGGYTEAFF
TRBV10-3	few	TRBJ1-3	TRBD1	TGTGCCATCAGCGAAGGGGGCATGGGAAACACCATATATTTT	CAISEGGMGNTIYF
TRBV9	many	TRBJ2-7	.	TGTGCCAGCAGCGTAGGGTGGCGGGACGAGCAGTACTTC	CASSVGWRDEQYF
TRBV12-3/TRBV12-4	few	TRBJ2-1	.	TGTGCCAGCAGTTTAAACAGATGGAATGAGCAGTTCTTC	CASSLNRWNEQFF
TRBV2	.	TRBJ2-1	.	TGTGCCAGCACAGGGAGGAATGAGCAGTTCTTC	CASTGRNEQFF
TRBV28	many	TRBJ2-1	TRBD1	TGTGCCAGCAGGTTATCAGGGGGCGCGGGGTACAATGAGCAGTTCTTC	CASRLSGGAGYNEQFF
TRBV11-2	.	TRBJ1-4	.	TGTGCCAGCAGCTTAGATTTGGGATCGGGCGGTGAAAAACTGTTTTTT	CASSLDLGSGGEKLFF
TRBV24-1	few	TRBJ1-1	.	TGTGCCACCCCCGGGGAGATGAAGGCGCCTGAAGCTTTCTTT	CATPGEMKAPEAFF
TRBV11-2	many	TRBJ2-1	.	TGTGCCAGCAGCTTACACGGACTGGCGGCCAATGAGCAGTTCTTC	CASSLHGLAANEQFF
TRBV16	.	TRBJ2-7	.	TGTGCCAGCAGCCGAGGAGGGTACGAGCAGTACTTC	CASSRGGYEQYF